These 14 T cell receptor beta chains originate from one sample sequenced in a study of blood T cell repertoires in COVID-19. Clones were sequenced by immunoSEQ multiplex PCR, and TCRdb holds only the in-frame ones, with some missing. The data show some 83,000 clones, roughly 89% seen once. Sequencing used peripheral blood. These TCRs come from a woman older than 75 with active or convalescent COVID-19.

CDR3 loop: CASSGPGLAGNTGELFF. The CDR3 DNA sequence: TGTGCCAGCAGCGGACCGGGACTAGCGGGCAACACCGGGGAGCTGTTTTTT. This rearrangement joins TRBV7-2 to TRBJ2-2; 12 bases agree with TRBD2. Trimming at V came to 5 bases and at J to 2 bases, leaving 6 bases not matched to a gene. The length of the CDR3 is 17 residues. Per the germline V gene, CDR1 is SGHTA and CDR2 is FQGNSA.

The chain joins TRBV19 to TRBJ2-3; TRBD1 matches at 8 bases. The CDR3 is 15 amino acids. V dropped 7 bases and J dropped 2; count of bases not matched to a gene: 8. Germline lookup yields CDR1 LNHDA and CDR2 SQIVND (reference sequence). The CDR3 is CASTRTGKDTDTQYF. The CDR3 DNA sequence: TGTGCCAGTACCCGGACAGGGAAAGACACAGATACGCAGTATTTT. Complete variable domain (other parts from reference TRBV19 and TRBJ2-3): DGGITQSPKYLFRKEGQNVTLSCEQNLNHDAMYWYRQDPGQGLRLIYYSQIVNDFQKGDIAEGYSVSREKKESFPLTVTSAQKNPTAFYLCASTRTGKDTDTQYFGPGTRLTVL.

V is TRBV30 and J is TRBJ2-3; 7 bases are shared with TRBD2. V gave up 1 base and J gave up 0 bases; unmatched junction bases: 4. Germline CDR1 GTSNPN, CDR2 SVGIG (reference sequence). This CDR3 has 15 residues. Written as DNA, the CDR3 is TGTGCCTGGAGTGGGGGCGGGGGTAGCACAGATACGCAGTATTTT. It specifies CAWSGGGGSTDTQYF.

As DNA, the CDR3 is TGTGCCAGCAAGCTGATCCTCTATGGCTACACCTTC. Amino acids: CASKLILYGYTF. The V gene is TRBV6-5, the J gene TRBJ1-2; no firm D call. The germline gives CDR1 MNHEY, CDR2 SVGAGI. Trimming removed 7 bases at V and 4 bases at J, with 10 bases between. This CDR3 comprises 12 residues.

CDR3 DNA sequence: TGCAGTGCCAGTCGCGGGACAGGGGAATACGAGCAGTACTTC. Protein: CSASRGTGEYEQYF. The V gene is TRBV20-1, the J gene TRBJ2-7, with 10 positions matching TRBD1. CDR1 and CDR2 from the germline V gene are DFQATT and SNEGSKA (reference sequence). V lost 6 bases, J lost 4 bases, and 9 bases stayed unmatched. This CDR3 has 14 residues.

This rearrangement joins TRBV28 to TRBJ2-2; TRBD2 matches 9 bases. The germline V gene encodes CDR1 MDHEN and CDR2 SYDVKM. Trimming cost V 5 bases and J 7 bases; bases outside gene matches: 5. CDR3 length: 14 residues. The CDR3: CASSIAGDHGELFF. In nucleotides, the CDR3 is TGTGCCAGCAGTATAGCGGGAGATCACGGGGAGCTGTTTTTT.

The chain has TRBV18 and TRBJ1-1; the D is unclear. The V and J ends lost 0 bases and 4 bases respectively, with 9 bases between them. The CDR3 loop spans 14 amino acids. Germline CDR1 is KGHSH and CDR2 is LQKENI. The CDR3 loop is CASSPPGRPTEAFF. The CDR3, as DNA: TGTGCCAGCTCACCACCGGGCAGGCCCACTGAAGCTTTCTTT.

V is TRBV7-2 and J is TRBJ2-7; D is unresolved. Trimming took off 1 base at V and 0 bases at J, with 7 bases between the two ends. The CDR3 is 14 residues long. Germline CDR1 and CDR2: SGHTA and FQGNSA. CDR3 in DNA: TGTGCCAGCAGCTTAGGCCCCAGCTCCTACGAGCAGTACTTC. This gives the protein CASSLGPSSYEQYF.

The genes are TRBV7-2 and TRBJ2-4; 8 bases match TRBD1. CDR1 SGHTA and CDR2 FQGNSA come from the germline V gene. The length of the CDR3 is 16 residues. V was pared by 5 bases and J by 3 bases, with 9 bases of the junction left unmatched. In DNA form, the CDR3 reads TGTGCCAGCAGCACCACGACAGGGGTGGGCAAAAACATTCAGTACTTC. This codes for CASSTTTGVGKNIQYF.

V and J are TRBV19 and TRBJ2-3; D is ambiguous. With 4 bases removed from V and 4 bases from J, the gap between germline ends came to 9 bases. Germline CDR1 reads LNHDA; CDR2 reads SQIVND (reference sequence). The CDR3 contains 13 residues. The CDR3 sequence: CASSSPGPDTQYF. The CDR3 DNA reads TGTGCCAGTAGTAGCCCGGGTCCAGATACGCAGTATTTT.

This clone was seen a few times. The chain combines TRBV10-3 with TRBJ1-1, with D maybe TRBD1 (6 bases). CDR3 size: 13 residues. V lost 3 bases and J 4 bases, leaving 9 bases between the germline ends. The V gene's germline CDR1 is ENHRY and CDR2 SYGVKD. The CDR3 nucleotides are TGTGCCATCAGTGACCCGGACAGCACTGAAGCTTTCTTT. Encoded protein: CAISDPDSTEAFF.

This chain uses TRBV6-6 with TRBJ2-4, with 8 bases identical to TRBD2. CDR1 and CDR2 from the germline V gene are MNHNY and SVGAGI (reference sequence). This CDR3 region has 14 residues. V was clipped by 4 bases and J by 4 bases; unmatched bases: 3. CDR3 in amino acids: CASSSGLGKNIQYF. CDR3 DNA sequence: TGTGCCAGCAGTTCGGGACTAGGGAAAAACATTCAGTACTTC.

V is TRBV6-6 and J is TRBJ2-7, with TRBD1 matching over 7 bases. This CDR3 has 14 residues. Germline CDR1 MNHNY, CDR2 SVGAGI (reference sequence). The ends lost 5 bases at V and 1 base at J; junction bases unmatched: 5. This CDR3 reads CASSKGQTSYEQYF. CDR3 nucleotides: TGTGCCAGCAGTAAGGGACAGACATCCTACGAGCAGTACTTC.

The CDR3 bases are TGTGCCAGCCGATCGACTAGCCGCACCTACGAGCAGTACTTC. The encoded protein is CASRSTSRTYEQYF. This sequence joins TRBV28 and TRBJ2-7; 7 bases are shared with TRBD2. There are 14 residues in the CDR3. Trimming took 8 bases from V and 2 from J; bases not matched to a gene: 9. In germline, CDR1 is MDHEN, CDR2 SYDVKM.